This T cell receptor (beta chain) was identified in a study of blood T cell repertoires in COVID-19. Seattle's cohort entered during active infection and was followed longitudinally. V was pared by 5 bases and J by 1 base, with 4 bases of the junction left unmatched. The CDR3 totals 14 residues. The germline V gene encodes CDR1 SGHDT and CDR2 YYEEEE. Using immunoSEQ multiplex PCR, the repertoire was profiled, and TCRdb retains in-frame clones only, with some absent. The data hold over 150,000 clones, with nearly 90% observed a single time. This chain links TRBV5-6 with TRBJ2-3; 7 nucleotides match TRBD1. The sequenced material came from peripheral blood. The source of this sequence is a man aged 45-65 years with COVID-19, enrolled during active disease. CDR3 bases: TGTGCCAGCAGACCTACAGGGGGCACAGATACGCAGTATTTT. Translating it yields CASRPTGGTDTQYF.